This TCR beta chain stems from a study of Ad26.COV2.S vaccination and SARS-CoV-2 variants. Study in general: A COV1001 Ad26.COV2.S trial-arm participant provided the sample. The authors gave Ad26.COV2.S intramuscularly, either once or twice 56 days apart. Overall study findings and caveats: Ad26.COV2.S recipients had broader spike-specific TCRs (P = 0.0014). Placebo and vaccine recipients had non-spike TCR breadth that was similar.

The CDR3 consists of 15 residues. The germline V gene encodes CDR1 SQVTM and CDR2 ANQGSEA. The J segment lost 5 bases and the V segment lost 3 bases, leaving 11 bases of the junction unmatched. TCRdb's copy holds only in-frame clones and misses some; the assay was immunoSEQ multiplex PCR. This sample has fewer than 800,000 clones, with more than 80% found just once. Treatment denoted: roughly 20 received Ad26.COV2.S at low or high dose, single or two shots; about 5 received placebo; per-sample allocation not given. Specimens were obtained on day 63 following the first vaccine or placebo injection. Comment on this clone: Its antigen remains unidentified.

This TCR was recovered from a person between 18 and 65 years old who received the Ad26.COV2.S COVID-19 vaccine or a placebo. Material: peripheral blood, obtained in a trial of Ad26.COV2.S vaccine versus placebo. V and J are TRBV29-1 and TRBJ2-5; 8 bases align to TRBD1. The CDR3 loop reads CSVDRDRPRGETQYF. The CDR3 DNA follows: TGCAGCGTTGACCGGGACAGGCCCCGGGGTGAGACCCAGTACTTC.